These 23 T cell receptor beta chains were sequenced from one sample in a study of blood T cell repertoires in COVID-19. Only in-frame clones appear in the TCRdb table, and some are missing; sequencing was by immunoSEQ multiplex PCR. The sample has over 200,000 clones; about 81% are singletons. Specimen: PBMCs or T cells enriched from blood (not recorded which). Every receptor here comes from a man in his forties who had recovered from COVID-19.

V usage is TRBV27 and J usage is TRBJ2-1; the D gene is possibly TRBD2 (6 bases). CDR1 is MNHEY and CDR2 is SMNVEV in the germline V gene (reference sequence). There are 15 residues in the CDR3. V was pared by 5 bases and J by 0 bases, with 11 bases between. CDR3 protein: CASSKTRSSYNEQFF. In DNA form, the CDR3 reads TGTGCCAGCAGTAAGACTAGGAGCTCCTACAATGAGCAGTTCTTC.

The chain links TRBV9 to TRBJ2-4; 12 nucleotides agree with TRBD2. Germline V gene sequence: CDR1 SGDLS, CDR2 YYNGEE. CDR3 length equals 17 residues. V shed 3 bases, J shed 3 bases, and the junction held 7 bases outside the gene matches. For the CDR3, the DNA is TGTGCCAGCAGCGCGGGGGGACTAGCGGGCATCAAAAACATTCAGTACTTC. It is translated as CASSAGGLAGIKNIQYF.

This chain joins TRBV15 and TRBJ2-7; maybe TRBD2 (7 bases). From germline, CDR1 is LNHNV and CDR2 YYDKDF (reference sequence). The ends were cut back, 5 bases at V and 9 bases at J, with 23 bases in the middle. The CDR3 runs to 15 residues. Written as DNA, the CDR3 is TGTGCCACCAGCGGGGGGGGACATCAGGCAAGCGTGCAGTACTTC. Its protein is CATSGGGHQASVQYF.

This clone was observed a few times. This sequence joins TRBV24-1 and TRBJ1-2; the match to TRBD1 covers 12 bases. The CDR3 totals 15 residues. CDR1 is KGHDR and CDR2 is SFDVKD in the germline V gene. After removal of 2 bases from V and 7 bases from J, the junction contained 4 bases not matched to a gene. CDR3 DNA: TGTGCCACCAGTGATTGGGGACAGGGGGCTGGTGGCTACACCTTC. Amino acids: CATSDWGQGAGGYTF.

The chain recombines TRBV28 with TRBJ1-1; 7 positions agree with TRBD1. Losses at the gene ends were 4 bases for V and 4 bases for J; bases not matched to a gene: 6. In germline, CDR1 is MDHEN, CDR2 SYDVKM. The CDR3 has 14 amino acids. CDR3 region: CASSSDRVSTEAFF. The CDR3 DNA sequence: TGTGCCAGCAGTTCTGACAGGGTGAGCACTGAAGCTTTCTTT.

This clone came up a few times. The chain links TRBV18 to TRBJ1-3; D call uncertain. The length of the CDR3 is 16 residues. In germline, CDR1 is KGHSH, CDR2 LQKENI. The V gene lost 1 base and the J gene lost 0 bases, with 10 bases spanning the gap. The CDR3: CASSPRETTSGNTIYF. Written as DNA, the CDR3 is TGTGCCAGCTCACCACGGGAGACGACCTCTGGAAACACCATATATTTT. Using reference TRBV18 and TRBJ1-3 for the parts outside the CDR3, the full variable domain is NAGVMQNPRHLVRRRGQEARLRCSPMKGHSHVYWYRQLPEEGLKFMVYLQKENIIDESGMPKERFSAEFPKEGPSILRIQQVVRGDSAAYFCASSPRETTSGNTIYFGEGSWLTVV.

The chain couples TRBV14 to TRBJ2-1; a possible D gene is TRBD2 (6 bases). Trimming cost V 3 bases and J 5 bases, with 8 bases left between them. The CDR3 runs to 13 residues. Looked up from germline, CDR1 is SGHDN and CDR2 is FVKESK. The CDR3, as DNA: TGTGCCAGCAGCCAGGGACTTAACAATGAGCAGTTCTTC. This encodes CASSQGLNNEQFF.

This clone has only a few counts. The chain uses TRBV19 and TRBJ1-5; the D is unclear. The CDR3 spans 14 residues. V lost 6 bases to trimming and J lost 0 bases, with 9 bases between them. CDR1 LNHDA and CDR2 SQIVND come from the germline V gene (reference sequence). The CDR3 loop is CASSQYYSNQPQHF. The CDR3 DNA is TGTGCCAGTAGCCAGTATTATAGCAATCAGCCCCAGCATTTT.

The V gene is TRBV11-2, the J gene TRBJ1-6; D gene ambiguous. Germline V CDR1 and CDR2: SGHAT, FQNNGV. The CDR3 is made up of 12 amino acids. Trimming left V 4 bases short and J 9 bases short, with 7 bases between. CDR3 in DNA: TGTGCCAGCAGCTCCAGAGGTTCACCCCTCCACTTT. Translation: CASSSRGSPLHF.

The CDR3 sequence: CANPPGAPTNQPQHF. In DNA form, the CDR3 reads TGTGCCAACCCGCCAGGGGCGCCAACCAATCAGCCCCAGCATTTT. The genes are TRBV11-2 and TRBJ1-5; tentative D call: TRBD1 (6 bases). Trimming stripped 10 bases from V and 3 bases from J, with 19 bases between. CDR3 length: 15 residues. The germline gives CDR1 SGHAT, CDR2 FQNNGV. Full variable domain (remainder filled in from reference TRBV11-2 and TRBJ1-5): EAGVAQSPRYKIIEKRQSVAFWCNPISGHATLYWYQQILGQGPKLLIQFQNNGVVDDSQLPKDRFSAERLKGVDSTLKIQPAKLEDSAVYLCANPPGAPTNQPQHFGDGTRLSIL.

The chain combines TRBV5-1 with TRBJ1-1, with a possible D match to TRBD1 (6 bases). The germline V gene encodes CDR1 SGHRS and CDR2 YFSETQ. This CDR3 comprises 15 residues. V dropped 4 bases and J dropped 3 bases, with 16 bases sitting between them. This chain's CDR3 is CASSHNRASYTEAFF. CDR3 DNA: TGCGCCAGCAGCCATAACAGGGCAAGTTACACTGAAGCTTTCTTT.

Ten or more counts support this clone. The chain links TRBV19 to TRBJ1-5, with 9 bases aligning to TRBD1. V dropped 4 bases and J dropped 9; count of bases not matched to a gene: 4. The germline V gene encodes CDR1 LNHDA and CDR2 SQIVND (reference sequence). This CDR3 has 13 residues. CDR3 DNA: TGTGCCAGTAGTAGGACAGGGGAGATGCCCCAGCATTTT. Translated: CASSRTGEMPQHF.

This chain connects TRBV2 to TRBJ1-5; a weak D match, TRBD1 (6 bases). This CDR3 comprises 14 residues. Trimming took 8 bases from V and 2 from J, leaving 13 bases between them. Germline V CDR1 and CDR2: SNHLY, FYNNEI. The CDR3: CASRVGGGNQPQHF. CDR3 sequence (DNA): TGTGCCAGCCGGGTAGGGGGAGGCAATCAGCCCCAGCATTTT.

The CDR3, as DNA: TGTGCCAGCTCACTCCGGGACACCGATTATAACCCTGGTCAGCCCCAGCATTTT. It encodes CASSLRDTDYNPGQPQHF. The chain is built from TRBV18 and TRBJ1-5; tentative D call: TRBD1 (6 bases). V lost 4 bases and J 6 bases, leaving 25 bases between the germline ends. CDR3 length: 18 amino acids. CDR1 is KGHSH and CDR2 is LQKENI in the germline V gene.

J is TRBJ1-5 and V is TRBV30; the D gene is possibly TRBD1 (6 bases). V lost 2 bases to trimming and J lost 6 bases, with 8 bases between them. Germline CDR1 reads GTSNPN; CDR2 reads SVGIG (reference sequence). The CDR3 has 12 residues. This CDR3 is CAWSTGFQPQHF. As DNA, the CDR3 is TGTGCCTGGAGTACAGGGTTTCAGCCCCAGCATTTT.

This clone was counted only a few times. This chain connects TRBV11-2 to TRBJ2-1, with TRBD2 identical over 15 bases. CDR1 SGHAT and CDR2 FQNNGV come from the germline V gene. The CDR3 runs 17 residues. V shed 2 bases, J shed 10 bases, and the junction held 9 bases outside the gene matches. The CDR3 region is CASSLFGWTSGRGEQFF. In DNA, the CDR3 is TGTGCCAGCAGCTTATTTGGCTGGACTAGCGGGAGGGGGGAGCAGTTCTTC.

V usage is TRBV7-9 and J usage is TRBJ2-7, with D maybe TRBD2 (5 bases). The ends were cut back, 5 bases at V and 4 bases at J, with 15 bases in the middle. In germline, CDR1 is SEHNR, CDR2 FQNEAQ (reference sequence). The CDR3 has 14 residues. In DNA form, the CDR3 reads TGTGCCAGCAGCCCTCATAGCGCGTATTACGAGCAGTACTTC. Protein sequence: CASSPHSAYYEQYF.

The chain uses TRBV9 and TRBJ1-2; 7 bases match TRBD1. The CDR3 sequence is 12 residues long. Per the germline V gene, CDR1 is SGDLS and CDR2 is YYNGEE. J was trimmed by 13 bases and V by 3 bases; bases with no gene match: 9. CDR3 in amino acids: CASSARDRPFTF. In nucleotides, the CDR3 is TGTGCCAGCAGCGCCCGGGACAGACCATTCACCTTC.

Of note for this clone: One end of the junction varies from germline; a read error may be responsible. This sequence joins TRBV9 and TRBJ2-1; TRBD2 might be the D (6 bases). Germline V CDR1 and CDR2: SGDLS, YYNGEE. CDR3 length equals 15 residues. The chain's CDR3 is CASTVSGLYYNEQFF. CDR3 nucleotide sequence: TGTGCCAGCACCGTATCGGGACTCTATTACAATGAGCAGTTCTTC.

The chain employs TRBV27 and TRBJ2-1; 10 nucleotides line up with TRBD1. The CDR3 has 15 residues. V shed 4 bases and J 7 bases; nucleotides not matched to a gene: 7. CDR1 and CDR2 from the germline V gene are MNHEY and SMNVEV (reference sequence). CDR3: CASSWKRTGGNEQFF. The CDR3 DNA is TGTGCCAGCAGTTGGAAACGGACAGGGGGAAATGAGCAGTTCTTC.

This chain links TRBV9 with TRBJ2-1; possibly TRBD2 for D (6 bases). The length of the CDR3 is 15 residues. CDR1 is SGDLS and CDR2 is YYNGEE in the germline V gene. V lost 3 bases, J lost 2 bases, and 12 bases lay in between. The CDR3 here is CASSADYGAYNEQFF. CDR3 DNA sequence: TGTGCCAGCAGCGCGGACTACGGTGCCTACAATGAGCAGTTCTTC.

V is TRBV10-3 and J is TRBJ1-2; 11 nucleotides align to TRBD1. In germline, CDR1 is ENHRY, CDR2 SYGVKD. The junction had 0 bases not matched to a gene; V was cut back by 8 bases and J by 4 bases. CDR3 length equals 12 residues. CDR3: CAIGQGAYGYTF. In DNA, the CDR3 is TGTGCCATCGGACAGGGGGCCTATGGCTACACCTTC.

The J gene is TRBJ1-3, the V gene TRBV7-2, with D possibly being TRBD1 (6 bases). Trimming took off 0 bases at V and 4 bases at J, with 10 bases between the two ends. CDR1 is SGHTA, CDR2 FQGNSA, per germline. There are 15 residues in the CDR3. The CDR3 loop reads CASSLARGLGNTIYF. The CDR3 DNA sequence: TGTGCCAGCAGCTTAGCGCGGGGGCTGGGAAACACCATATATTTT.